The rows below give T cell receptor beta chains drawn from one sample of a study of cytomegalovirus exposure and HLA in healthy donors. Using immunoSEQ multiplex PCR, the repertoire was profiled, and TCRdb retains in-frame clones only, with some absent. The sample includes 150,000 to 200,000 clones, 65% to 80% seen only once; the top ten take 4.7%. Source material: PBMCs. The receptor source for this set is a man aged 18 to 29 in good health and CMV-seropositive. The CDR3 runs from the conserved cysteine through the conserved F or W. D genes are given only for firm matches. Some rows have no size entry. The others give once, few or many, or a class for an expanded clone.

j_gene	v_gene	d_gene	abundance	CDR3nt	CDR3aa
TRBJ2-3	TRBV27	TRBD2	NA	TGTGCCAGCAGTTTAGGGCCTAGCGGGGGCACAGATACGCAGTATTTT	CASSLGPSGGTDTQYF
TRBJ1-2	TRBV28	TRBD1	NA	TGTGCCAGCAGTCGGACAGGGCATGGCTACACCTTC	CASSRTGHGYTF
TRBJ2-5	TRBV4-1	TRBD2	NA	TGCGCCAGCAGCGGGACTAGGGAGACCCAGTACTTC	CASSGTRETQYF
TRBJ1-3	TRBV29-1	TRBD1	NA	TGCAGCGTCGGTCTCGGACAGGCCGGGAACACCATATATTTT	CSVGLGQAGNTIYF
TRBJ1-2	TRBV6-1	NA	NA	TGTGCCAGCAGTGAAGCGGGCCGGACAGATGGCTACACCTTC	CASSEAGRTDGYTF
TRBJ1-5	TRBV6-1	NA	NA	TGTGCCAGCAGTGATTTAAGCAATCAGCCCCAGCATTTT	CASSDLSNQPQHF
TRBJ2-1	TRBV4-1	TRBD2	NA	TGCGCCAGCAGCCAAGGCCAGGGACTAGCGGGAGGGAATGAGCAGTTCTTC	CASSQGQGLAGGNEQFF
TRBJ1-2	TRBV6-5	NA	few	TGTGCCAGCAGTTACTCGAGAGGGTATCACATCAATGGCTACACCTTC	CASSYSRGYHINGYTF
TRBJ1-2	TRBV5-4	NA	NA	TGTGCCAGCAGCACCTCCGGGGGGGGGCCTAACTATGGCTACACCTTC	CASSTSGGGPNYGYTF
TRBJ1-4	TRBV28	NA	NA	TGTGCCAGCAGCCGCCGTGCAATACCTAGATATGGCCGGGATCGAGAAAAACTGTTTTTT	CASSRRAIPRYGRDREKLFF
TRBJ1-1	TRBV5-6	TRBD1	NA	TGTGCCAGCAGCTGGTCCCCGACAGGGAGGAGTGAAGCTTTCTTT	CASSWSPTGRSEAFF
TRBJ2-2	TRBV19	NA	NA	TGTGCCAGTAGTATGTGGCAGGCTGGCGGGGAGCTGTTTTTT	CASSMWQAGGELFF
TRBJ2-2	TRBV11-3	TRBD1	NA	TGTGCCAGCAGCGCCACAGGGGGTAGAATCGCCGGGGAGCTGTTTTTT	CASSATGGRIAGELFF
TRBJ2-1	TRBV6-1	TRBD2	NA	TGTGCCAGCGACACCGCGGGGGGGTCTTCGGGTGAGCAGTTCTTC	CASDTAGGSSGEQFF
TRBJ1-2	TRBV28	TRBD1	NA	TGTGCCAGCTCATTCCGGGACAGGGGCTATGGCTACACCTTC	CASSFRDRGYGYTF
TRBJ2-1	TRBV6-5	TRBD1	NA	TGTGCCAGCAGTTACTCGGGGACAGGAGACTACAATGAGCAGTTCTTC	CASSYSGTGDYNEQFF
TRBJ2-1	TRBV9	TRBD2	once	TGTGCCAGCAGCGCCTTCGGGGGGGGGAATGAGCAGTTCTTC	CASSAFGGGNEQFF
TRBJ1-2	TRBV6-6	NA	few	TGTGCCAGCACCTCGGACAGCGAGGGCTACACCTTC	CASTSDSEGYTF
TRBJ2-3	TRBV7-2	TRBD2	NA	TGTGCCAGCAGCTCTAGACTAGCGGGGGCAGGGACAGATACGCAGTATTTT	CASSSRLAGAGTDTQYF
TRBJ1-1	TRBV28	NA	NA	TGTGCCAGCAGCCGAGGGTTGTGGGGGCTCGACGGAACTTTCTTT	CASSRGLWGLDGTFF
TRBJ1-5	TRBV19	TRBD1	NA	TGTGCCAGTAGTTCACGGACAGGGAATCAGCCCCAGCATTTT	CASSSRTGNQPQHF
TRBJ1-1	TRBV7-3	NA	NA	TGTGCCAGCAGCTTAGAGGTCGGGGAAGCTTTCTTT	CASSLEVGEAFF
TRBJ1-5	TRBV10-2	TRBD1	NA	TGCGCCAGCAGTGATTCGGACAGGGGGGTAAATCAGCCCCAGCATTTT	CASSDSDRGVNQPQHF
TRBJ1-2	TRBV28	NA	few	TGTGCCAGCAGTTCAACCCAGGGCTATGGCTACACCTTC	CASSSTQGYGYTF
TRBJ2-2	TRBV7-2	NA	NA	TGTGCCAGCAGCTTAGGCGGGGTGAACACCGGGGAGCTGTTTTTT	CASSLGGVNTGELFF
TRBJ1-5	TRBV6-1	NA	NA	TGTGCCAGCACCGGGATCGGTAATCAGCCCCAGCATTTT	CASTGIGNQPQHF
TRBJ2-2	TRBV10-3	TRBD1	NA	TGTGCCATCAGTGGAGGACAGGGGGCTTCGGATGGGGAGCTGTTTTTT	CAISGGQGASDGELFF
TRBJ2-1	TRBV30	NA	NA	TGTGCCTGGGGCCTAGCGTGGAATGAGCAGTTCTTC	CAWGLAWNEQFF
TRBJ2-5	TRBV19	TRBD2	NA	TGTGCCAGTAGGGACGGTCCTAGCGGGGGACAGGAAACCCAGTACTTC	CASRDGPSGGQETQYF
TRBJ1-1	TRBV5-1	NA	NA	TGCGCCAGCAGCTACGGGGGTGGGTCTGAAGCTTTCTTT	CASSYGGGSEAFF
TRBJ1-2	TRBV9	TRBD1	NA	TGTGCCAGCAGCACTAGGACAGGGAACTATGGCTACACCTTC	CASSTRTGNYGYTF
TRBJ1-3	TRBV6-5	NA	NA	TGTGCCAGCAGTACCTCTTTCGGCTCTGGAAACACCATATATTTT	CASSTSFGSGNTIYF
TRBJ1-2	TRBV7-8	NA	NA	TGTGCCAGCAGCTTAGCGGGGTACGGGGATGGCTACACCTTC	CASSLAGYGDGYTF
TRBJ2-5	TRBV10-2	TRBD2	once	TGCGCCAGCAGTGAAATGCGGGGGGGTGAGACCCAGTACTTC	CASSEMRGGETQYF
TRBJ1-4	TRBV7-8	NA	NA	TGTGCCAGCAGCTTTAGAGGGAGTGAAAAACTGTTTTTT	CASSFRGSEKLFF
TRBJ1-1	TRBV5-1	TRBD1	NA	TGCGCCAGCAGTTTTACCGGGACAGGGTGGACTGAAGCTTTCTTT	CASSFTGTGWTEAFF
TRBJ2-2	TRBV30	TRBD1	NA	TGTGCCACTGGACAGGGCTACGCGAACACCGGGGAGCTGTTTTTT	CATGQGYANTGELFF
TRBJ1-4	TRBV27	NA	NA	TGTGCCAGCAGTTTGCGGGGCCGGGGGGAAAAACTGTTTTTT	CASSLRGRGEKLFF
TRBJ2-2	TRBV7-8	NA	NA	TGTGCCAGCAGCCCCAGGGATTCCTGGGACACCGGGGAGCTGTTTTTT	CASSPRDSWDTGELFF